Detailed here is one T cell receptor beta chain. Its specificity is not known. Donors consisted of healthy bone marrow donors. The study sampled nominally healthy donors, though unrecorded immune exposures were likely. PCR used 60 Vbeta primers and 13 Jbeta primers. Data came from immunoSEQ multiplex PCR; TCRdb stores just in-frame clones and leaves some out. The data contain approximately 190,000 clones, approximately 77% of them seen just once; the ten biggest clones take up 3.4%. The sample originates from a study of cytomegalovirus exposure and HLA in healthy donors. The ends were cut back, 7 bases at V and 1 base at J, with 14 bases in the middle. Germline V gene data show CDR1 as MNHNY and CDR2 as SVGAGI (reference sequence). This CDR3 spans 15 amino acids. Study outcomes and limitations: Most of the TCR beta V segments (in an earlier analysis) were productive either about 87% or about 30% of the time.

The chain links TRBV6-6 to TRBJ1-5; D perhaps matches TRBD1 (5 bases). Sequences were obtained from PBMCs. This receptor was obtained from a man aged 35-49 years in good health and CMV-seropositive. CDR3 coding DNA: TGTGCCAGCACCCAGGGACGGGGGAGCAATCAGCCCCAGCATTTT. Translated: CASTQGRGSNQPQHF.